This T cell receptor (beta chain) was documented in a study of blood T cell repertoires in COVID-19. The trim removed 2 bases at V and 8 bases at J, leaving 9 bases unmatched. Germline lookup yields CDR1 SEHNR and CDR2 FQNEAQ (reference sequence). This CDR3 has 17 residues. In the source study's methods: Amplifying reference gene primers gave estimates of nucleated cell counts. The repertoire was sequenced with immunoSEQ multiplex PCR; TCRdb's copy has only in-frame clones and lacks some. For V, J and clone size, that table is used; D and trimming come from the DNA. The sample includes 140,000 to 150,000 clones, just under 80% of them seen just once.

The rearrangement links TRBV7-9 to TRBJ2-1; 13 nucleotides align to TRBD2. The TCR was taken from a woman in her sixties with acute or convalescent COVID-19. Sequencing used peripheral blood. The CDR3 nucleotides are TGTGCCAGCAGCTTACCCTTCGGGACTAGCGGGAACCATGAGCAGTTCTTC. Translating gives CASSLPFGTSGNHEQFF.